This entry lists 25 T cell receptor beta chains sequenced from one sample in a study of shared clonotypes between healthy human individuals. Generated by immunoSEQ multiplex PCR, the TCRdb table keeps only in-frame clones and is missing some. This sample has more than 1 million clones, with 78% found just once. The sequenced sample was memory CD4+ T cells from PBMCs. The subset was: CD45RA-negative fraction. Receptor source: a man aged 18 to 30 in good health. Some clones in this sample may be carry-over from other donors' samples.

This clone was counted only a few times. The V gene is TRBV30, the J gene TRBJ1-2, with 7 nucleotides matching TRBD1. The CDR3 extends over 12 amino acids. The ends lost 1 base at V and 8 bases at J; junction bases unmatched: 4. CDR1 is GTSNPN and CDR2 is SVGIG in the germline V gene (reference sequence). CDR3 protein: CAWSADRVGYTF. CDR3 coding DNA: TGTGCCTGGAGTGCAGACAGGGTCGGCTACACCTTC.

The chain employs TRBV5-1 and TRBJ2-5; either TRBD1 or TRBD2 may fit D (6 bases each). Trimming stripped 3 bases from V and 5 bases from J, with 17 bases between. Germline CDR1 reads SGHRS; CDR2 reads YFSETQ. CDR3 length: 15 residues. Here the CDR3 reads CASSYGSGGGETQYF. CDR3 DNA sequence: TGCGCCAGCAGCTACGGTAGCGGAGGGGGGGAGACCCAGTACTTC.

This clone was seen a few times. The CDR3: CASSPSMNTEAFF. The DNA for the CDR3 is TGTGCCAGCAGCCCCTCTATGAACACTGAAGCTTTCTTT. The rearrangement uses TRBV7-2 and TRBJ1-1; D unresolved. In germline, CDR1 is SGHTA, CDR2 FQGNSA. The CDR3 extends over 13 amino acids. The ends were cut back, 5 bases at V and 0 bases at J, with 7 bases in the middle.

This chain links TRBV7-3 with TRBJ2-3, with TRBD2 identical over 10 bases. Trimming cost V 8 bases and J 4 bases; bases outside gene matches: 9. Germline CDR1 reads SGHTA; CDR2 reads FQGTGA. The CDR3 totals 15 residues. The CDR3 DNA follows: TGTGCCAGCCGACCTAGCGGGAGCTTATCAGATACGCAGTATTTT. Translating gives CASRPSGSLSDTQYF.

In its sample, this clone was seen a few times. Different DNA sequences within this sample yield the same CDR3. V gene TRBV6-1 combines with J gene TRBJ1-2, with D unclear. This CDR3 has 11 amino acids. V was trimmed by 5 bases and J by 5 bases, leaving 6 bases between them. Germline loops: CDR1 MNHNS, CDR2 SASEGT. CDR3: CASSLTYGYTF. The CDR3 DNA follows: TGTGCCAGCAGTCTGACATATGGCTACACCTTC.

The chain carries TRBV11-2 and TRBJ1-2; D not resolved. Looked up from germline, CDR1 is SGHAT and CDR2 is FQNNGV. V was shortened by 5 bases and J by 4 bases, with 23 bases between the two germline ends. The CDR3 is 17 amino acids. The CDR3 here is CASSAPRTFGSSYGYTF. The CDR3 DNA follows: TGTGCCAGCAGCGCCCCCCGTACATTCGGGAGCTCCTATGGCTACACCTTC.

V and J are TRBV11-2 and TRBJ1-4; no clear D. V was clipped by 3 bases and J by 7 bases, with 9 bases between them. The CDR3 covers 13 residues. Germline assignment: CDR1 SGHAT and CDR2 FQNNGV. CDR3 sequence: CASSLGTAEKLFF. The CDR3, as DNA: TGTGCCAGCAGCTTGGGCACAGCTGAAAAACTGTTTTTT.

The sample holds many counts of this clone. This CDR3 is CSVGGQNSYNEQFF. CDR3 coding DNA: TGCAGCGTTGGCGGACAGAACTCCTACAATGAGCAGTTCTTC. The chain couples TRBV29-1 to TRBJ2-1, with D perhaps TRBD1 (6 bases). The CDR3 length is 14 residues. V was cut by 4 bases and J by 0 bases, with 10 bases left in between. CDR1 is SQVTM and CDR2 is ANQGSEA in the germline V gene.

The chain is built from TRBV28 and TRBJ1-2; 7 nucleotides agree with TRBD1. V was pared by 3 bases and J by 4 bases, with 2 bases of the junction left unmatched. Germline V gives CDR1 MDHEN, CDR2 SYDVKM. This CDR3 is 13 amino acids long. CDR3 sequence: CASSLKGAYGYTF. The CDR3 bases are TGTGCCAGCAGTTTGAAGGGGGCCTATGGCTACACCTTC.

The chain carries TRBV28 and TRBJ1-2; D unclear. The germline V gene encodes CDR1 MDHEN and CDR2 SYDVKM. V lost 5 bases to trimming and J lost 1 base, with 11 bases between them. The CDR3 contains 14 residues. The CDR3 coding sequence is TGTGCCAGCAGTCTCCAAGCTCTTAACTATGGCTACACCTTC. Encoded protein: CASSLQALNYGYTF.

This clone was recorded only once. The chain is built from TRBV6-5 and TRBJ2-1; D unclear. V was clipped by 4 bases and J by 5 bases, with 3 bases between them. The germline gives CDR1 MNHEY, CDR2 SVGAGI. The CDR3 spans 11 residues. CDR3 nucleotide sequence: TGTGCCAGCAGTTCCCACAATGAGCAGTTCTTC. It codes for CASSSHNEQFF.

At least ten counts were recorded for this clone. The CDR3 sequence: CASSQQYRRVVYGYTF. Here the CDR3 DNA reads TGCGCCAGCAGCCAACAATATAGGAGGGTTGTCTATGGCTACACCTTC. V gene TRBV4-1 combines with J gene TRBJ1-2, with D hard to call. The CDR3 is made up of 16 amino acids. Germline CDR1 reads MGHRA; CDR2 reads YSYEKL. The V and J ends lost 2 bases and 4 bases respectively, with 17 bases between them.

This clone was seen at least ten times. J is TRBJ2-5 and V is TRBV11-1; possibly TRBD1 for D (6 bases). The germline gives CDR1 SGHAT, CDR2 FQDESV (reference sequence). Trimming stripped 5 bases from V and 2 bases from J, with 18 bases between. There are 16 residues in the CDR3. CDR3 sequence (DNA): TGTGCCAGCAGCCCCCGGAGGCGACAGGTACAAGAGACCCAGTACTTC. Protein: CASSPRRRQVQETQYF.

The chain couples TRBV7-6 to TRBJ2-7; no firm D call. Trimming shortened V by 1 base and J by 2 bases, and 6 bases separated the two germline ends. Per germline, CDR1 SGHVS and CDR2 FNYEAQ. The CDR3 spans 13 residues. The CDR3 sequence is CASSLGMTYEQYF. CDR3 nucleotides: TGTGCCAGCAGCTTAGGTATGACCTACGAGCAGTACTTC.

The chain uses TRBV9 and TRBJ2-3, with 7 bases lining up with TRBD2. The CDR3 extends over 19 amino acids. Germline V CDR1 and CDR2: SGDLS, YYNGEE. Unmatched junction bases numbered 18, after V lost 3 bases and J lost 2 bases. The CDR3 bases are TGTGCCAGCAGCGCCCCCCGAGGTAGCGGGTCATACTCCACAGATACGCAGTATTTT. Protein product: CASSAPRGSGSYSTDTQYF.

CDR3: CASSLVSSAGAQYF. The CDR3, as DNA: TGTGCCAGCAGCTTAGTGTCAAGTGCGGGGGCCCAGTACTTC. The rearrangement joins TRBV11-2 to TRBJ2-5; 7 bases fit TRBD2. With 1 base clipped from V and 9 bases from J, the junction kept 8 bases outside the gene matches. The germline CDR1 and CDR2 sequences are SGHAT and FQNNGV. The CDR3 sequence is 14 residues long.

The chain carries TRBV18 and TRBJ2-1; TRBD2 aligns across 14 bases. The germline V gene has CDR1 KGHSH and CDR2 LQKENI. After removal of 2 bases from V and 9 bases from J, the junction contained 6 bases not matched to a gene. The CDR3 extends over 16 amino acids. The CDR3 DNA sequence: TGTGCCAGCTCACCAGGGACTAGCGGGAGTAGTGGTGAGCAGTTCTTC. It yields the protein CASSPGTSGSSGEQFF.

This chain links TRBV25-1 with TRBJ2-5; the D is unclear. Trimming took 4 bases from V and 5 from J, leaving 8 bases between them. This CDR3 has 12 amino acids. Germline values: CDR1 MGHDK, CDR2 SYGVNS. CDR3 in DNA: TGTGCCAGCAGTGCCCTTACGGAGACCCAGTACTTC. Amino acid sequence: CASSALTETQYF.

This clone was found once. The chain combines TRBV28 with TRBJ1-3; 7 positions agree with TRBD1. Germline V gene lookup returns CDR1 MDHEN and CDR2 SYDVKM. Trimming removed 6 bases from V and 10 bases from J; junction bases left unmatched: 15. The CDR3 spans 15 residues. CDR3 residues: CASSRAGTAGKTIYF. The DNA for the CDR3 is TGTGCCAGCAGCAGAGCCGGGACAGCGGGGAAAACCATATATTTT.

The CDR3 is CASSLGLAGGGETQYF. In DNA, the CDR3 is TGTGCCAGCAGCTTGGGGCTAGCGGGAGGTGGAGAGACCCAGTACTTC. The V call is TRBV5-4, the J call TRBJ2-5; TRBD2 agrees at 11 bases. This CDR3 is 16 amino acids long. With V trimmed by 0 bases and J by 4 bases, 5 bases remained unmatched. Germline V gives CDR1 SGHNT, CDR2 YYREEE (reference sequence). Using reference TRBV5-4 and TRBJ2-5 for the parts outside the CDR3, the full variable domain is ETGVTQSPTHLIKTRGQQVTLRCSSQSGHNTVSWYQQALGQGPQFIFQYYREEENGRGNFPPRFSGLQFPNYSSELNVNALELDDSALYLCASSLGLAGGGETQYFGPGTRLLVL.

This rearrangement joins TRBV7-3 to TRBJ2-1, with 14 bases matching TRBD2. This CDR3 has 19 amino acids. V lost 0 bases to trimming and J lost 3 bases; unmatched junction nucleotides: 7. Germline-derived CDR1 and CDR2 are SGHTA and FQGTGA. This CDR3 reads CASSLTGTSGRMYYNEQFF. The CDR3 DNA is TGTGCCAGCAGCTTAACGGGGACTAGCGGGAGAATGTACTACAATGAGCAGTTCTTC.

The CDR3 sequence is CATSREKGTGNTIYF. CDR3 sequence (DNA): TGTGCCACCAGCAGAGAAAAGGGTACCGGAAACACCATATATTTT. The gene calls are TRBV15 and TRBJ1-3; D not certain. V dropped 0 bases and J dropped 4 bases, with 10 bases sitting between them. Germline CDR1 and CDR2: LNHNV and YYDKDF (reference sequence). The CDR3 spans 15 residues.

This chain joins TRBV7-7 and TRBJ2-1; 7 nucleotides agree with TRBD1. Germline-derived CDR1 and CDR2 are SSHAT and FNYEAQ (reference sequence). The CDR3 contains 14 residues. J gave up 6 bases and V 5 bases, and 7 bases lay outside the gene matches. Here the CDR3 reads CASSPGTALNEQFF. Here the CDR3 DNA reads TGTGCCAGCAGCCCGGGGACAGCTCTCAATGAGCAGTTCTTC.

This clone occurred many times. The chain is built from TRBV28 and TRBJ2-7; D may be TRBD2 (5 bases). The CDR3 is made up of 13 amino acids. Per germline, CDR1 MDHEN and CDR2 SYDVKM. V lost 4 bases to trimming and J lost 4 bases, with 11 bases between them. The CDR3 coding sequence is TGTGCCAGCAGTTCCGGGAAGGGTTACGAGCAGTACTTC. Encoded protein: CASSSGKGYEQYF.

In its sample, this clone was seen once. This sequence joins TRBV5-5 and TRBJ2-7, with TRBD1 as a possible D gene (6 bases). Trimming cost V 4 bases and J 2 bases, with 10 bases left between them. CDR1 SGHKS and CDR2 YYEKEE come from the germline V gene (reference sequence). This CDR3 is 13 amino acids long. The CDR3 sequence is CASSRQEAYEQYF. CDR3 sequence (DNA): TGTGCCAGCAGCAGACAGGAGGCCTACGAGCAGTACTTC.